This record concerns one T cell receptor (beta chain) sequence. Repertoires were generated with immunoSEQ multiplex PCR, while TCRdb's copy carries only in-frame clones and drops some. The sample records about 210,000 clones, about 81% being singletons. The data derive from a study of blood T cell repertoires in COVID-19. Turning to the study itself: COVID-19 samples from acute and convalescent phases originated in the United States, Italy and Spain.

Per germline, CDR1 MNHEY and CDR2 SVGAGI. The V gene lost 4 bases and the J gene lost 1 base, with 7 bases spanning the gap. The CDR3 loop spans 13 amino acids. V and J are TRBV6-5 and TRBJ1-2; no firm D call. The sample was peripheral blood. This clonotype was sampled from a woman aged 70-85 years with COVID-19, enrolled during active disease. The CDR3 sequence is CASSSGFNYGYTF. For the CDR3, the DNA is TGTGCCAGCAGTTCGGGGTTTAACTATGGCTACACCTTC.